This TCR beta chain was sequenced for a study of a mutant IDH1 vaccine in newly diagnosed glioma. Study-level points and caveats: It seemed that pseudoprogression was not linked to changes in the top peripheral T cell clonotypes.

The time point here: week 47, end of study. Alongside topical imiquimod, each dose of vaccine comprised 300 ug of mutant IDH1 20-mer peptide. The CDR3 runs to 15 residues. Trimming left V 3 bases short and J 5 bases short, with 14 bases between. Germline values: CDR1 SGHRS, CDR2 YFSETQ. A remark on this clone: Its target is unknown.

Here immunoSEQ multiplex PCR was the method, and the copy in TCRdb shows in-frame clones only, minus some. Of tens of thousands of clones listed, roughly 82% are singletons. The chain is built from TRBV5-1 and TRBJ1-4; D is ambiguous. This sequence originates from a man aged 40-50 years with glioma. The sample in question was PBMCs, obtained from a glioma patient whose treatment included an IDH1 peptide vaccine. CDR3 DNA: TGCGCCAGCAGCTCCACTCGGACGGAGAATGAAAAACTGTTTTTT. As protein: CASSSTRTENEKLFF.